This T cell receptor beta chain was captured by sequencing in a study of blood T cell repertoires in COVID-19 (TCRdb year 2020). Regarding the research as a whole: Samples from collaborators originated in the United States, Italy and Spain and spanned both the acute and convalescent phases of COVID-19. The sample metadata nearly always contained a de-identified subject ID, COVID-19 status, age in years and sex. The samples were drawn from two sources: the first 160 participants of the ongoing ImmuneRACE study, and fewer than 1,500 subjects contributed by 6 global collaborators. The prospective study material was composed of cDNA or gDNA derived from T cells, B-cell-depleted T cells, or PBMCs. Deeply sampled blood TCRbeta repertoires from subjects exposed to, actively infected with, or recovered from COVID-19 were included in the dataset. A freely available public database, intended as a resource for researchers studying the immune response to SARS-CoV-2, is where the repertoires were released. Where available, HLA class I and class II types were taken from metadata supplied by the sample provider and were not determined by assay-based typing. General conclusions and limits of the study: The quantity of clinical and demographic metadata differed by source and by participant and was supplied without curation.

The immunoSEQ Assay, a bias-controlled multiplex PCR, was used to amplify TCRbeta CDR3 regions from genomic DNA. Under the source paper's analysis protocol: Nucleated cell counts per sample were estimated from amplification of reference gene primers within the assay. To quantify the absolute abundance of each unique TCRbeta CDR3 rearrangement, sequence reads were collapsed and filtered. For each sample, productive Simpson clonality was calculated by taking the square root of Simpson's diversity index across productive rearrangements. TCRdb carries this immuneACCESS record with in-frame sequences only. Its versions omit some clonotypes, under half of them owing to an unresolved V gene in the studies checked, with the rest unexplained. That table is the source of V, J and clone size, and D and trimming were worked out from the DNA. The sample table holds some 200,000 clones, of which roughly four fifths were seen once. Of the sample, roughly 8% is held by the ten largest clones.

Each collaborating institution followed its own protocols to collect whole blood in K2EDTA tubes. For TCRbeta analysis, collaborators shipped samples in one of three forms: frozen whole blood, isolated PBMCs, or DNA extracted from either of those sample types. From the germline V gene, CDR1 is KGHDR and CDR2 is SFDVKD. The V end loses 2 bases and the J end loses 2 bases, and a stretch of 10 bases separates them. The CDR3 contains 15 residues, cysteine and phenylalanine counted. Kept here is only the CDR3 DNA, which spans 45 bases and is read in frame from base 1. As concerns this clone: There is no known antigen for this receptor. No much larger clonotype is one base removed from it; base qualities were not supplied.

This TCR was sampled from a woman aged 50 to 60 with active or convalescent COVID-19. The receptor chain draws on TRBV24-1 and TRBJ2-3, and TRBD2 may be the D gene, going by 5 matching bases. Sequences were obtained from peripheral blood. The nucleotide sequence is given as TGTGCCACCAGTGATTCGACCGGGATCACAGATACGCAGTATTTT. Translated, it gives CATSDSTGITDTQYF.